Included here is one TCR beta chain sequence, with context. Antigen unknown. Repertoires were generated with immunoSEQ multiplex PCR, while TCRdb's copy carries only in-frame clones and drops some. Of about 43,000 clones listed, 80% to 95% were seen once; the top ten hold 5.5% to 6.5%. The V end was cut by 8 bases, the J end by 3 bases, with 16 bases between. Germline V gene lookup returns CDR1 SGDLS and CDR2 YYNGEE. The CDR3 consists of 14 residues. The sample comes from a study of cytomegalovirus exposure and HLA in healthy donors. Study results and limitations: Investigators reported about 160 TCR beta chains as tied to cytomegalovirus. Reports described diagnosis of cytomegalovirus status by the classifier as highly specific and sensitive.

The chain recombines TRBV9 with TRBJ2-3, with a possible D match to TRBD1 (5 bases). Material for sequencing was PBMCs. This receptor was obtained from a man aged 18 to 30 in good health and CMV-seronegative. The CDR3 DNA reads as TGTGCCAGGAGACAGTTCCCACTGACAGATACGCAGTATTTT. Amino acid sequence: CARRQFPLTDTQYF.